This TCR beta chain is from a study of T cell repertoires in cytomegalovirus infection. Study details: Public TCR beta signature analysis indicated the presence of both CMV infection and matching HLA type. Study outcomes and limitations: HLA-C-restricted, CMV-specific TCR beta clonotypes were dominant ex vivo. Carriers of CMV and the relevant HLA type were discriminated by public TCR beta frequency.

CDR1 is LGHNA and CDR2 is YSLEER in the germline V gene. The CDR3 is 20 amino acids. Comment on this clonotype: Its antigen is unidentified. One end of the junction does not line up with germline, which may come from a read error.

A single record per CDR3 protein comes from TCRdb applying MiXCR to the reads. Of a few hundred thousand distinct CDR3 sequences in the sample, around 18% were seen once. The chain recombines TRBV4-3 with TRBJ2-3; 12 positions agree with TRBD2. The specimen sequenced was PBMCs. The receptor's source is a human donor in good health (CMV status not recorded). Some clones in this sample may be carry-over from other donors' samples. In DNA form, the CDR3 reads TGCGCCAGCAGCCTGTCGGCCTTCAGGGTGACTAGCGGGAGCAAAGATACGCAGTATTTT. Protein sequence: CASSLSAFRVTSGSKDTQYF.